This note documents a single T cell receptor beta chain sequence. These data belong to a study of T cells of healthy individuals. Deletions cut 3 bases from V and 1 base from J, with 12 bases between. CDR1 is SGHDN and CDR2 is FVKESK in the germline V gene. The CDR3 spans 16 residues. Via MiXCR, TCRdb re-called the 5' RACE reads, giving one row per CDR3 protein. The sample has some 100,000 distinct CDR3 sequences; roughly 15% are singletons. The chain joins TRBV14 to TRBJ2-2; possibly TRBD1 for D (6 bases). The sequence was obtained from a human donor in good health. Written as DNA, the CDR3 is TGTGCCAGCAGCCACAGGGGACCGAAGAACACCGGGGAGCTGTTTTTT. Translated, it gives CASSHRGPKNTGELFF.